The 27 T cell receptor beta chains below all came from one sample that was sequenced in a study of shared clonotypes between healthy human individuals. Profiling relied on immunoSEQ multiplex PCR, and the TCRdb table lists in-frame clones only, not all of them. In the table there are approximately 1,500,000 clones, nearly 99% of which are singletons. Material: naive CD4+ T cells sorted from blood. Noted subset: CD45RA+ positively selected. These receptors were taken from a man aged 25-45 years in good health.

This sequence joins TRBV5-1 and TRBJ2-7; the D gene is possibly TRBD1 (6 bases). CDR3 length: 14 residues. Germline CDR1 reads SGHRS; CDR2 reads YFSETQ. Trimming removed 4 bases at V and 3 bases at J, with 14 bases between. The CDR3, as DNA: TGCGCCAGCAGCACAACGACAGGAAACTACGAGCAGTACTTC. Its translation: CASSTTTGNYEQYF.

The chain combines TRBV18 with TRBJ1-4; 9 bases line up with TRBD1. V dropped 6 bases and J dropped 8; count of bases not matched to a gene: 13. CDR3 length equals 16 residues. Germline assignment: CDR1 KGHSH and CDR2 LQKENI. This chain's CDR3 is CASSYVHGTGLEKLFF. The CDR3, as DNA: TGTGCCAGCTCGTACGTCCACGGGACAGGGTTGGAAAAACTGTTTTTT. Variable domain in full (rest from reference TRBV18 and TRBJ1-4): NAGVMQNPRHLVRRRGQEARLRCSPMKGHSHVYWYRQLPEEGLKFMVYLQKENIIDESGMPKERFSAEFPKEGPSILRIQQVVRGDSAAYFCASSYVHGTGLEKLFFGSGTQLSVL.

This chain joins TRBV9 and TRBJ2-3, with 9 bases aligning to TRBD2. Germline lookup yields CDR1 SGDLS and CDR2 YYNGEE. The CDR3 runs 16 residues. Trimming took 0 bases from V and 4 from J; bases not matched to a gene: 6. The CDR3, as DNA: TGTGCCAGCAGCGTAGCTGCGGGAGGGCCCCCAGATACGCAGTATTTT. Residues: CASSVAAGGPPDTQYF.

This chain connects TRBV5-6 to TRBJ2-5; possible D gene TRBD2, 6 bases. Germline lookup yields CDR1 SGHDT and CDR2 YYEEEE. The V end was cut by 1 base, the J end by 0 bases, with 16 bases between. The CDR3 length is 17 residues. The CDR3 DNA follows: TGTGCCAGCAGCTTGTGGATCGGGAGACAGAACCAAGAGACCCAGTACTTC. Translating gives CASSLWIGRQNQETQYF.

This chain uses TRBV4-2 with TRBJ2-1; TRBD2 matches at 13 bases. After removal of 11 bases from V and 5 bases from J, the junction contained 3 bases not matched to a gene. Germline CDR1 LGHNA, CDR2 YNFKEQ. The CDR3 has 13 amino acids. CDR3 sequence (DNA): TGTGCCTCACTAGCGGGGGGGCACAATGAGCAGTTCTTC. It codes for CASLAGGHNEQFF.

The chain is built from TRBV18 and TRBJ2-1; TRBD2 agrees at 8 bases. The CDR3 has 14 residues. V gave up 0 bases and J gave up 8 bases; unmatched junction bases: 3. Per germline, CDR1 KGHSH and CDR2 LQKENI. As DNA, the CDR3 is TGTGCCAGCTCACCACCGAGCGGGAGCGATGAGCAGTTCTTC. As protein: CASSPPSGSDEQFF.

The chain uses TRBV5-8 and TRBJ2-7; maybe TRBD2 (5 bases). The CDR3 consists of 13 residues. CDR1 is SGHTS and CDR2 is YDEGEE in the germline V gene. Trimming removed 2 bases at V and 4 bases at J, with 10 bases between. CDR3 in amino acids: CASSFRLTYEQYF. The CDR3 DNA follows: TGTGCCAGCAGCTTTCGACTAACTTACGAGCAGTACTTC.

The chain employs TRBV7-9 and TRBJ2-7; 10 bases match TRBD2. Germline CDR1 SEHNR, CDR2 FQNEAQ (reference sequence). The CDR3 has 16 amino acids. The J segment lost 0 bases and the V segment lost 5 bases, leaving 7 bases of the junction unmatched. CDR3 DNA: TGTGCCAGCAGCCCTCCGGGGACTAGCGCCTCCTACGAGCAGTACTTC. This encodes CASSPPGTSASYEQYF.

V usage is TRBV7-9 and J usage is TRBJ1-5; D might be TRBD1 (5 bases). There are 13 residues in the CDR3. Between the trimmed V and J ends, which lost 5 bases and 9 bases, there was a span of 14 bases. The germline V gene encodes CDR1 SEHNR and CDR2 FQNEAQ (reference sequence). The CDR3 here is CASSGTAGGPQHF. The CDR3 nucleotides are TGTGCCAGCAGCGGAACTGCGGGGGGGCCCCAGCATTTT. The full variable domain, in which reference TRBV7-9 and TRBJ1-5 provide the parts outside the CDR3, is DTGVSQNPRHKITKRGQNVTFRCDPISEHNRLYWYRQTLGQGPEFLTYFQNEAQLEKSRLLSDRFSAERPKGSFSTLEIQRTEQGDSAMYLCASSGTAGGPQHFGDGTRLSIL.

The chain employs TRBV5-1 and TRBJ2-7, with TRBD2 matching 7 bases. Germline V lookup: CDR1 SGHRS, CDR2 YFSETQ. This CDR3 is built from 15 residues. The V gene end was trimmed by 2 bases and the J gene end by 0 bases; junction bases not matched to a gene: 5. The CDR3 nucleotides read TGCGCCAGCAGCTTCCTAGCGGCCTACTCCTACGAGCAGTACTTC. It translates to CASSFLAAYSYEQYF.

The chain couples TRBV9 to TRBJ2-7; 13 bases map to TRBD2. CDR1 is SGDLS and CDR2 is YYNGEE in the germline V gene. V shed 3 bases and J 5 bases; nucleotides not matched to a gene: 5. The CDR3 length is 15 residues. The CDR3: CASSGTSGSRDEQYF. The CDR3 DNA follows: TGTGCCAGCAGCGGGACTAGCGGGAGTCGGGACGAGCAGTACTTC.

The V call is TRBV7-2, the J call TRBJ2-3; 9 nucleotides match TRBD1. The V gene's germline CDR1 is SGHTA and CDR2 FQGNSA. V lost 4 bases, J lost 5 bases, and 7 bases stayed unmatched. The CDR3 sequence is 15 residues long. The CDR3 bases are TGTGCCAGCAGCTGGGGGGGACAGGGAAAAGATACGCAGTATTTT. This codes for CASSWGGQGKDTQYF.

The chain has TRBV19 and TRBJ2-6; 7 nucleotides align to TRBD1. V was pared by 4 bases and J by 0 bases, with 6 bases of the junction left unmatched. Germline V CDR1 and CDR2: LNHDA, SQIVND (reference sequence). The CDR3 sequence is 17 residues long. This CDR3 reads CASSKKTGNSGANVLTF. CDR3 nucleotides: TGTGCCAGTAGTAAGAAGACAGGGAACTCTGGGGCCAACGTCCTGACTTTC.

Of note for this clone: Other DNA sequences of this sample code for an identical CDR3. The chain has TRBV28 and TRBJ2-7, with 7 bases identical to TRBD1. This CDR3 is built from 14 residues. The trim removed 3 bases at V and 0 bases at J, leaving 2 bases unmatched. Germline CDR1 MDHEN, CDR2 SYDVKM. The chain's CDR3 is CASSLGQSSYEQYF. In DNA, the CDR3 is TGTGCCAGCAGTTTGGGACAGTCCTCCTACGAGCAGTACTTC.

This clone was found once. The same CDR3 is also encoded by other DNA sequences in this sample. The J gene is TRBJ2-7, the V gene TRBV30; D gene uncertain. Germline CDR1 is GTSNPN and CDR2 is SVGIG (reference sequence). The CDR3 runs to 11 residues. V lost 1 base to trimming and J lost 6 bases, with 7 bases between them. CDR3 region: CAWSGGGEQYF. Written as DNA, the CDR3 is TGTGCCTGGAGTGGAGGTGGCGAGCAGTACTTC. Supplemented by reference TRBV30 and TRBJ2-7, the full variable domain reads SQTIHQWPATLVQPVGSPLSLECTVEGTSNPNLYWYRQAAGRGLQLLFYSVGIGQISSEVPQNLSASRPQDRQFILSSKKLLLSDSGFYLCAWSGGGEQYFGPGTRLTVT.

As DNA, the CDR3 is TGTGCCAGCAGCCCCAGGGCGGGTTTGGGTGAAAAACTGTTTTTT. It is translated as CASSPRAGLGEKLFF. This chain links TRBV7-2 with TRBJ1-4, with a possible D match to TRBD1 (5 bases). Trimming took off 5 bases at V and 7 bases at J, with 17 bases between the two ends. Germline CDR1 reads SGHTA; CDR2 reads FQGNSA. The length of the CDR3 is 15 residues.

The chain links TRBV5-1 to TRBJ2-2, with D possibly matching TRBD1 (6 bases). V lost 3 bases and J 7 bases, leaving 10 bases between the germline ends. Germline CDR1 SGHRS, CDR2 YFSETQ. The CDR3 extends over 13 amino acids. CDR3 in DNA: TGCGCCAGCAGCTCACAGGGCGGCGGGGAGCTGTTTTTT. Encoded protein: CASSSQGGGELFF. The entire variable domain, with the rest obtained from reference TRBV5-1 and TRBJ2-2, is as follows: KAGVTQTPRYLIKTRGQQVTLSCSPISGHRSVSWYQQTPGQGLQFLFEYFSETQRNKGNFPGRFSGRQFSNSRSEMNVSTLELGDSALYLCASSSQGGGELFFGEGSRLTVL.

The chain joins TRBV5-1 to TRBJ2-3; 9 bases are a match to TRBD2. The CDR3 covers 15 residues. The V gene's germline CDR1 is SGHRS and CDR2 YFSETQ. Trimming cost V 4 bases and J 5 bases; bases outside gene matches: 8. CDR3 DNA sequence: TGCGCCAGCAGCGTTGCGGGAGGGTCTGTAGATACGCAGTATTTT. This translates into CASSVAGGSVDTQYF. The full variable domain, completed using reference TRBV5-1 and TRBJ2-3, is KAGVTQTPRYLIKTRGQQVTLSCSPISGHRSVSWYQQTPGQGLQFLFEYFSETQRNKGNFPGRFSGRQFSNSRSEMNVSTLELGDSALYLCASSVAGGSVDTQYFGPGTRLTVL.

The rearrangement uses TRBV7-9 and TRBJ2-7; D perhaps matches TRBD2 (5 bases). The germline V and J ends were trimmed by 5 bases and 0 bases, with 23 bases remaining between them. The CDR3 loop spans 18 amino acids. Germline CDR1 and CDR2: SEHNR and FQNEAQ (reference sequence). The chain's CDR3 is CASSLQALAGRTSYEQYF. As DNA, the CDR3 is TGTGCCAGCAGCCTTCAGGCTTTGGCGGGCCGCACCTCCTACGAGCAGTACTTC.

This clone was picked up one time. V and J are TRBV18 and TRBJ1-3; the D gene is possibly TRBD1 (5 bases). Trimming removed 0 bases at V and 2 bases at J, with 8 bases between. The CDR3 length is 15 residues. CDR1 KGHSH and CDR2 LQKENI come from the germline V gene. As DNA, the CDR3 is TGTGCCAGCTCACCACCGGGGGAGACTGGAAACACCATATATTTT. This sequence encodes CASSPPGETGNTIYF.

The gene calls are TRBV6-5 and TRBJ2-5; 9 positions match TRBD1. This CDR3 comprises 15 residues. The V segment lost 6 bases and the J segment 10 bases; nucleotides outside the gene matches: 15. From germline, CDR1 is MNHEY and CDR2 SVGAGI. CDR3 region: CASSPRGQGRMFQYF. The CDR3 nucleotides read TGTGCCAGCAGCCCCCGTGGACAGGGGCGGATGTTCCAGTACTTC.

Here the CDR3 DNA reads TGTGCCAGCTCACCAGATGGGCTAGCGGGCAGATACGAGCAGTACTTC. Protein sequence: CASSPDGLAGRYEQYF. V is TRBV18 and J is TRBJ2-7, with 8 nucleotides matching TRBD2. Germline CDR1 reads KGHSH; CDR2 reads LQKENI. The CDR3 has 16 amino acids. Trimming took 2 bases from V and 4 from J; bases not matched to a gene: 10.

This rearrangement joins TRBV28 to TRBJ1-2; D is undetermined. CDR1 MDHEN and CDR2 SYDVKM come from the germline V gene. The CDR3 runs to 15 residues. V was shortened by 1 base and J by 3 bases, with 12 bases between the two germline ends. The CDR3 nucleotides are TGTGCCAGCAGTTTATTGGACGGACGAGACTATGGCTACACCTTC. Translation gives CASSLLDGRDYGYTF.

CDR3 in amino acids: CASSEAWTSGSYEQYF. DNA for the CDR3: TGTGCCAGCAGTGAAGCGTGGACTAGCGGGAGCTACGAGCAGTACTTC. The V call is TRBV6-1, the J call TRBJ2-7; 13 bases match TRBD2. Germline assignment: CDR1 MNHNS and CDR2 SASEGT. Unmatched junction bases numbered 2, after V lost 0 bases and J lost 3 bases. The CDR3 is 16 amino acids.

This sequence joins TRBV7-2 and TRBJ2-7; 7 bases line up with TRBD2. CDR1 SGHTA and CDR2 FQGNSA come from the germline V gene. This CDR3 has 15 amino acids. J was trimmed by 4 bases and V by 2 bases; bases with no gene match: 8. CDR3 protein: CASSLTSGTTYEQYF. CDR3 DNA: TGTGCCAGCAGCTTAACCAGCGGGACTACGTACGAGCAGTACTTC.

J is TRBJ2-1 and V is TRBV6-5; possibly TRBD1 for D (6 bases). The germline V and J ends were trimmed by 4 bases and 9 bases, with 13 bases remaining between them. The length of the CDR3 is 13 residues. CDR1 and CDR2 from the germline V gene are MNHEY and SVGAGI. The CDR3 reads CASSFYRVGEQFF. The CDR3 nucleotides read TGTGCCAGCAGTTTCTACAGGGTCGGTGAGCAGTTCTTC.

The sample holds one count of this clone. The DNA of the CDR3 is TGTGCCACCAGCAGAGTCGCGGGGAGGGGCTCCTACGAGCAGTACTTC. Its translation is CATSRVAGRGSYEQYF. The rearrangement links TRBV15 to TRBJ2-7; 7 positions agree with TRBD2. Germline V gene sequence: CDR1 LNHNV, CDR2 YYDKDF (reference sequence). V gave up 1 base and J gave up 0 bases; unmatched junction bases: 6. This CDR3 has 16 amino acids. Together with reference TRBV15 and TRBJ2-7, the CDR3 gives the full variable domain: DAMVIQNPRYQVTQFGKPVTLSCSQTLNHNVMYWYQQKSSQAPKLLFHYYDKDFNNEADTPDNFQSRRPNTSFCFLDIRSPGLGDTAMYLCATSRVAGRGSYEQYFGPGTRLTVT.